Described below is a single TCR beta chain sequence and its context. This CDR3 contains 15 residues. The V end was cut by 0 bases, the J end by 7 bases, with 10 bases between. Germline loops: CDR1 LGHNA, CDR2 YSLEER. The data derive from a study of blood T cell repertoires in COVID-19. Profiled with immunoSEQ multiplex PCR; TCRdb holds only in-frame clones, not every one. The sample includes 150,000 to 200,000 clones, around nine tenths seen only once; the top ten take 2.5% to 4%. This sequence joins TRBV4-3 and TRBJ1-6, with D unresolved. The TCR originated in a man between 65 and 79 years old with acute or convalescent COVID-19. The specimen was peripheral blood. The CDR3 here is CASSQDRGRNSPLHF. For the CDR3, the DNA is TGCGCCAGCAGCCAAGATCGCGGGAGGAATTCACCCCTCCACTTT.